The clone carrying this TCR beta chain was seen only a few times. Its antigen is as yet unknown. This entry is derived from a study of blood T cells in healthy people across ages. Study outcomes and limitations: Getting older went along with TCR beta diversity per million T cells dropping roughly linearly.

Sample-barcoded 5' priming and a J-beta primer mix drove a second PCR of about 7 to 11 cycles. TCRdb reprocessed the 5' RACE reads with MiXCR, giving one entry per CDR3 protein. Here the sample spans more than 900,000 distinct CDR3 sequences, 20% to 25% being singletons. The data also belong to a second study, concerning T cells of mothers and their children.

The TCR sequence derives from a girl aged 2-10 years in good health. The sequencing sample was made of blood.

CDR3 amino acids: CASSLSISGQPQHF. In DNA, the CDR3 is TGTGCCAGCAGTTTATCTATCTCGGGTCAGCCCCAGCATTTT. The V call is TRBV27, the J call TRBJ1-5; D uncertain. The CDR3 extends over 14 amino acids. Germline CDR1 MNHEY, CDR2 SMNVEV (reference sequence). V was cut by 0 bases and J by 6 bases, with 9 bases left in between.